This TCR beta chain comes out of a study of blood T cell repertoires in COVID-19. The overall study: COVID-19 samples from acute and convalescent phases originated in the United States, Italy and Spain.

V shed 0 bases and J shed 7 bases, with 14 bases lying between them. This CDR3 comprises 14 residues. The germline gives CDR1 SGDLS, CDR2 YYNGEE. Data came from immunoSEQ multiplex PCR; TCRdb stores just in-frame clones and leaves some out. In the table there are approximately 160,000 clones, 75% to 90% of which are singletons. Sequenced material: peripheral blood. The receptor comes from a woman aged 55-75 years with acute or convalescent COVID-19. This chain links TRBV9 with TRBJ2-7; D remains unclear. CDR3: CASSVDGQEREQYF. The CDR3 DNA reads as TGTGCCAGCAGCGTAGATGGGCAGGAAAGGGAGCAGTACTTC.